Shown below are 13 T cell receptor beta chains from a single sample sequenced in a study of patients and donors after allogeneic stem cell transplantation. TCRdb reprocessed the RT-PCR reads with MiXCR, giving one entry per CDR3 protein. Of 200,000 to 250,000 distinct CDR3 sequences detected, around 14% appear once; the ten largest clones hold around 10%. Sequences were obtained from blood, either unsorted or a sorted T cell fraction (not recorded which). The source of these receptors is a human donor who was either an allogeneic HSCT recipient or a stem cell or donor lymphocyte infusion donor (not recorded which). It is not recorded whose cells these are; they may come from a transplant donor.

This clonotype was detected ten times or more. The CDR3 region is CASSLAGRNYGYTF. CDR3 in DNA: TGTGCCAGCAGTTTAGCGGGCAGGAACTATGGCTACACCTTC. The chain is built from TRBV12-3 or TRBV12-4 and TRBJ1-2; unclear D gene. V was trimmed by 0 bases and J by 2 bases, leaving 7 bases between them. The CDR3 runs 14 residues.

This clonotype was detected ten times or more. The V call is TRBV7-3, the J call TRBJ2-2; 8 nucleotides agree with TRBD2. V lost 5 bases and J lost 0; bases outside the gene matches: 2. Germline assignment: CDR1 SGHTA and CDR2 FQGTGA. The CDR3 is 15 residues long. The CDR3 reads CASSRLASNTGELFF. The CDR3 DNA sequence: TGTGCCAGCAGCAGACTAGCGTCGAACACCGGGGAGCTGTTTTTT.

This clonotype appeared many times. The genes are TRBV27 and TRBJ1-6; D is unresolved. Between the trimmed V and J ends, which lost 4 bases and 10 bases, there was a span of 11 bases. Germline lookup yields CDR1 MNHEY and CDR2 SMNVEV (reference sequence). This CDR3 spans 13 amino acids. The CDR3 region has the DNA TGTGCCAGCAGTTGGGGATTGAGATCACCCCTCCACTTT. Translated: CASSWGLRSPLHF.

There are many counts of this clonotype. The gene calls are TRBV6-1 and TRBJ1-1; TRBD1 is a possible D gene (5 bases). The V end was cut by 10 bases, the J end by 1 base, with 13 bases between. CDR1 is MNHNS, CDR2 SASEGT, per germline. The CDR3 consists of 13 residues. The CDR3 DNA follows: TGTGCCATCGTGACAGAGAAGAACACTGAAGCTTTCTTT. Protein product: CAIVTEKNTEAFF.

This clonotype was counted at least ten times. The J gene is TRBJ2-4, the V gene TRBV20-1; tentatively, D is TRBD1 (5 bases). The CDR3 runs 15 residues. V was pared by 3 bases and J by 8 bases, with 20 bases between. Germline V CDR1 and CDR2: DFQATT, SNEGSKA (reference sequence). DNA of the CDR3: TGCAGTGCTAGCCAGTTTGGCAGGGCCAGGGACATTCAGTACTTC. Its protein is CSASQFGRARDIQYF.

This clonotype was counted ten times or more. The chain couples TRBV5-1 to TRBJ1-5; TRBD1 matches 7 bases. The CDR3 totals 17 residues. Germline values: CDR1 SGHRS, CDR2 YFSETQ. J lost 6 bases, V lost 0 bases, and 12 bases had no gene match. The CDR3 sequence: CASSLAGGPTQGQPQHF. The DNA of the CDR3 is TGCGCCAGCAGCTTGGCAGGGGGGCCAACACAGGGTCAGCCCCAGCATTTT.

The chain combines TRBV7-2 with TRBJ2-1; 12 bases line up with TRBD1. The germline CDR1 and CDR2 sequences are SGHTA and FQGNSA. CDR3 size: 16 residues. Unmatched junction bases numbered 6, after V lost 1 base and J lost 8 bases. The CDR3: CASSLVGQGAWDEQFF. CDR3 nucleotides: TGTGCCAGCAGCTTAGTGGGACAGGGGGCTTGGGATGAGCAGTTCTTC.

This chain links TRBV19 with TRBJ1-1, with a possible D match to TRBD1 (5 bases). This CDR3 has 14 amino acids. The germline V and J ends were trimmed by 6 bases and 4 bases, with 15 bases remaining between them. Looked up from germline, CDR1 is LNHDA and CDR2 is SQIVND (reference sequence). Here the CDR3 reads CASRKARGGTEAFF. CDR3 bases: TGTGCCAGTAGGAAAGCAAGGGGTGGCACTGAAGCTTTCTTT.

The chain uses TRBV12-3 or TRBV12-4 and TRBJ2-1, with 9 nucleotides matching TRBD2. The CDR3 is 16 amino acids. V was pared by 6 bases and J by 4 bases, with 10 bases of the junction left unmatched. The CDR3 region has the DNA TGTGCCAGCAGCCTTTCCGCGGGGGGGGGATACAATGAGCAGTTCTTC. Protein product: CASSLSAGGGYNEQFF.

The chain uses TRBV18 and TRBJ2-7, with a tentative D call TRBD1 (6 bases). V lost 4 bases to trimming and J lost 1 base, with 14 bases between them. Germline-derived CDR1 and CDR2 are KGHSH and LQKENI. The CDR3 spans 15 residues. The CDR3 DNA reads TGTGCCAGCTCACAAGCCACGACAGGTTCCTACGAGCAGTACTTC. Protein sequence: CASSQATTGSYEQYF.

The rearrangement joins TRBV4-2 to TRBJ2-3; a possible D gene is TRBD2 (6 bases). This CDR3 contains 17 residues. From germline, CDR1 is LGHNA and CDR2 YNFKEQ. V shed 4 bases and J shed 6 bases, with 23 bases lying between them. The CDR3 DNA reads as TGTGCCAGCAGCCGGGGGGTGGGTGAGACAGCAGGCGATACGCAGTATTTT. Translating gives CASSRGVGETAGDTQYF.

The table lists this clonotype with a few counts. The rearrangement links TRBV5-1 to TRBJ2-5, with D uncertain. V was clipped by 4 bases and J by 2 bases, with 9 bases between them. Per the germline V gene, CDR1 is SGHRS and CDR2 is YFSETQ. This CDR3 is 13 amino acids long. This CDR3 reads CASSRPQQETQYF. In nucleotides, the CDR3 is TGCGCCAGCAGCCGGCCCCAACAAGAGACCCAGTACTTC.

The table lists this clonotype with a count of one. The chain employs TRBV12-5 and TRBJ2-1, with 7 nucleotides matching TRBD2. The V segment lost 4 bases and the J segment 2 bases; nucleotides outside the gene matches: 2. CDR3 length: 14 residues. Germline V lookup: CDR1 LGHNT, CDR2 FRNRAP. The CDR3 region is CASGSGTTYNEQFF. CDR3 in DNA: TGTGCTAGTGGTTCCGGGACTACCTACAATGAGCAGTTCTTC.